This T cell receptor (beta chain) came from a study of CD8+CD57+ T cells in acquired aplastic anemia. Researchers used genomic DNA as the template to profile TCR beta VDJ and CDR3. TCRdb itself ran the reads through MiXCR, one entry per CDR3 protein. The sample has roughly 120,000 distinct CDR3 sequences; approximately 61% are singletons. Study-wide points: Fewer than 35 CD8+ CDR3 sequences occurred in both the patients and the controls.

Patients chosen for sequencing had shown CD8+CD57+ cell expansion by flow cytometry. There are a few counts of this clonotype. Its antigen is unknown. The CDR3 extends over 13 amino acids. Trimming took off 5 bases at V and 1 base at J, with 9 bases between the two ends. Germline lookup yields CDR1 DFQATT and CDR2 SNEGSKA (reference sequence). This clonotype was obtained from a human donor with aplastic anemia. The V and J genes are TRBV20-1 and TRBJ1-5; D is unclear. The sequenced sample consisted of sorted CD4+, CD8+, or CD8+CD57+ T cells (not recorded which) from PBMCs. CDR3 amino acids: CSASSDSNQPQHF. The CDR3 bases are TGCAGTGCTTCCTCGGACAGCAATCAGCCCCAGCATTTT.